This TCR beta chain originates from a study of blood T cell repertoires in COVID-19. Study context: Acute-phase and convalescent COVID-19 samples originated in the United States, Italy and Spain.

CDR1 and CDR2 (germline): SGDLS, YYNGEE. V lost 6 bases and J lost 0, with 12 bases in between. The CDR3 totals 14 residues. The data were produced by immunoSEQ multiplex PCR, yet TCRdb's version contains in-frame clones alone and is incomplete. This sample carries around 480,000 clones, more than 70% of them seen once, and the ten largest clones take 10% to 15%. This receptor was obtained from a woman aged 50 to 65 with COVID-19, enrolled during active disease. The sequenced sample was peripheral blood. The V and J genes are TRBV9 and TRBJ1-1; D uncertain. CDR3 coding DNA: TGTGCCAGCACCCCCGGAGGCTTGAACACTGAAGCTTTCTTT. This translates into CASTPGGLNTEAFF.